These T cell receptor beta chains were read from a single sample in a study of blood T cell repertoires in COVID-19. Generated by immunoSEQ multiplex PCR, the TCRdb table keeps only in-frame clones and is missing some. The sample carries hundreds of thousands of clones, about 88% recorded once. Sequencing input: peripheral blood. The receptors originated from a woman in her thirties or forties who had recovered from COVID-19. Each CDR3 is given with its conserved first and last residue. D genes are given only for firm matches. For some rows the clone size is stated as once, few or many, or as a class when expanded; others skip it.

clone size,D gene,V gene,J gene,CDR3 protein,CDR3 DNA
.,TRBD2,TRBV5-1,TRBJ2-2,CASSLVAGGTGELFF,TGCGCCAGCAGCTTAGTAGCGGGAGGTACCGGGGAGCTGTTTTTT
once,.,TRBV30,TRBJ2-5,CAWSADRYQETQYF,TGTGCCTGGAGTGCCGACAGGTACCAAGAGACCCAGTACTTC
.,TRBD2,TRBV3-1/TRBV3-2,TRBJ2-5,CASSPSGAYETQYF,TGTGCCAGCAGCCCTAGCGGGGCTTATGAGACCCAGTACTTC
.,.,TRBV5-4,TRBJ1-3,CASSLDPRGLTSGNTIYF,TGTGCCAGCAGCTTGGACCCCAGAGGGCTCACCTCTGGAAACACCATATATTTT
few,TRBD2,TRBV6-2/TRBV6-3,TRBJ2-7,CASSHTTSGISYEQYF,TGTGCCAGCAGCCACACGACTAGCGGGATTTCCTACGAGCAGTACTTC
.,.,TRBV11-3,TRBJ2-5,CASSPLGGGAETQYF,TGTGCCAGCAGCCCCCTGGGAGGCGGGGCAGAGACCCAGTACTTC
.,TRBD2,TRBV30,TRBJ2-1,CAWSVALAGANEQFF,TGTGCCTGGAGTGTTGCACTAGCGGGAGCCAATGAGCAGTTCTTC
.,.,TRBV7-9,TRBJ2-2,CASSRDLTNTGELFF,TGTGCCAGCAGCCGGGACTTAACGAACACCGGGGAGCTGTTTTTT
.,.,TRBV5-8,TRBJ1-5,CASSLLAGNQPQHF,TGTGCCAGCAGCTTGTTAGCTGGCAATCAGCCCCAGCATTTT
.,.,TRBV13,TRBJ2-5,CASSLGTEFQETQYF,TGTGCCAGCAGCTTAGGGACAGAGTTTCAAGAGACCCAGTACTTC
.,TRBD1,TRBV11-2,TRBJ2-2,CASSSRQGEDTGELFF,TGTGCCAGCAGCTCTCGACAGGGGGAAGACACCGGGGAGCTGTTTTTT
once,TRBD1,TRBV2,TRBJ2-7,CASWTGEGEQYF,TGTGCCAGCTGGACAGGGGAGGGCGAGCAGTACTTC
once,.,TRBV4-1,TRBJ1-2,CASSQGTYSDGYTF,TGCGCCAGCAGCCAAGGGACATACTCGGATGGCTACACCTTC
.,TRBD2,TRBV27,TRBJ2-3,CASSRLAGRTDTQYF,TGTGCCAGCAGTCGCCTAGCGGGCCGCACAGATACGCAGTATTTT
.,TRBD1,TRBV27,TRBJ2-1,CASSLATGVYNEQFF,TGTGCCAGCAGTTTAGCGACAGGGGTGTACAATGAGCAGTTCTTC
.,.,TRBV6-1,TRBJ1-3,CASNPTGRSGNTIYF,TGTGCCAGCAACCCGACAGGTCGCTCTGGAAACACCATATATTTT
.,TRBD1,TRBV7-8,TRBJ1-1,CASSLGGGRQGTEAFF,TGTGCCAGCAGCTTAGGAGGGGGCAGACAGGGCACTGAAGCTTTCTTT
.,.,TRBV7-9,TRBJ2-5,CASSSGSNIGQETQYF,TGTGCCAGCAGCTCCGGGTCGAACATAGGCCAAGAGACCCAGTACTTC
.,.,TRBV28,TRBJ2-7,CASRPGGKSSYEQYF,TGTGCCAGCAGGCCTGGAGGGAAGAGCTCCTACGAGCAGTACTTC
.,.,TRBV6-6,TRBJ2-3,CASSYSIQTHTDTQYF,TGTGCCAGCAGTTACTCGATACAGACACACACAGATACGCAGTATTTT
.,TRBD2,TRBV2,TRBJ2-1,CASKPSPTSGFLSSYNEQFF,TGTGCCAGCAAACCCTCCCCGACTAGCGGGTTCTTGAGCTCCTACAATGAGCAGTTCTTC
.,.,TRBV6-2/TRBV6-3,TRBJ1-2,CASSSAGTDLYGYTF,TGTGCCAGCAGTTCGGCGGGGACGGACCTCTATGGCTACACCTTC
once,TRBD1,TRBV5-4,TRBJ2-5,CASSWDRRNQETQYF,TGTGCCAGCAGCTGGGACAGGAGAAACCAAGAGACCCAGTACTTC
few,.,TRBV13,TRBJ2-1,CASSLILSVSYNEQFF,TGTGCCAGCAGCTTAATTCTTAGCGTCTCCTACAATGAGCAGTTCTTC
once,.,TRBV19,TRBJ2-2,CASKDRGGPNTGELFF,TGTGCCAGTAAAGATCGCGGGGGCCCCAACACCGGGGAGCTGTTTTTT
once,.,TRBV12-3/TRBV12-4,TRBJ1-5,CASSLRRDQPQHF,TGTGCCAGCAGTTTAAGGCGGGATCAGCCCCAGCATTTT
.,.,TRBV19,TRBJ2-1,CASSDRIGEQFF,TGTGCCAGTAGCGACAGGATAGGAGAGCAGTTCTTC
.,TRBD1,TRBV6-5,TRBJ1-6,CASSIGTGPNSPLHF,TGTGCCAGCAGTATCGGGACAGGCCCAAATTCACCCCTCCACTTT
.,TRBD1,TRBV27,TRBJ1-5,CASSLRTGTSQPQHF,TGTGCCAGCAGTTTAAGGACAGGGACTAGCCAGCCCCAGCATTTT
.,TRBD1,TRBV6-5,TRBJ1-2,CASSSGTGFPGYTF,TGTGCCAGCAGTTCCGGGACAGGGTTTCCTGGCTACACCTTC
.,TRBD1,TRBV5-5,TRBJ2-5,CASSLVGQTGETQYF,TGTGCCAGCAGCTTGGTGGGACAGACGGGGGAGACCCAGTACTTC
few,.,TRBV21-1,TRBJ1-1,CASSNRQDSNTEAFF,TGTGCCAGCAGCAATCGACAGGACTCGAACACTGAAGCTTTCTTT
.,.,TRBV2,TRBJ2-1,CASRAIGQPRYNEQFF,TGTGCCAGCAGGGCTATTGGACAGCCCCGGTACAATGAGCAGTTCTTC